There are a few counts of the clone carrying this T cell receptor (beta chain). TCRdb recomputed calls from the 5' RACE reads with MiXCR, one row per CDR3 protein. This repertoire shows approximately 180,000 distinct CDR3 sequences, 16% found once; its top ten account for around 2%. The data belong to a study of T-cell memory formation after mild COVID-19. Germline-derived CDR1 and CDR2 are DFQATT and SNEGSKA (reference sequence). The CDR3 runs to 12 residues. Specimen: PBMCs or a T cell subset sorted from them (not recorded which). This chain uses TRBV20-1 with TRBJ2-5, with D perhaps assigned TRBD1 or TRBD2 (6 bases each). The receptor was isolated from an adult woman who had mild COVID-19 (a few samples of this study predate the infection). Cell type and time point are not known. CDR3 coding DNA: TGCAGCGTAGAGGGGGGCACGAAGACCCAGTACTTC. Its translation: CSVEGGTKTQYF.